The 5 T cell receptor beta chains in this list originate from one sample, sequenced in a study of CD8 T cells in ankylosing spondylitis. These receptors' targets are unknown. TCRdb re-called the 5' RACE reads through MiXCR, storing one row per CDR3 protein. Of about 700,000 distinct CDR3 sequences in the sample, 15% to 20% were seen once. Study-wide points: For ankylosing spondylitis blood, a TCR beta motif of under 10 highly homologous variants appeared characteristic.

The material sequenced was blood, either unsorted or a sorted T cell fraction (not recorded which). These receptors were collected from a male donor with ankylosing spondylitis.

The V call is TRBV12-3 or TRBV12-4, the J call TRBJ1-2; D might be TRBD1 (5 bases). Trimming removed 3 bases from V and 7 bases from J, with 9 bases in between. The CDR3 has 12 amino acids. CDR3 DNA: TGTGCCAGCAGTTTGTCCAGGGCTGGCTACACCTTC. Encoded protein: CASSLSRAGYTF.

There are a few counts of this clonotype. In DNA form, the CDR3 reads TGTGCCAGTACTAACTCTCAGGGGGCTAACACTGAAGCTTTCTTT. This gives the protein CASTNSQGANTEAFF. The rearrangement links TRBV2 to TRBJ1-1, with 8 bases fitting TRBD1. This CDR3 is 15 amino acids long. Trimming at V came to 9 bases and at J to 2 bases, leaving 11 bases not matched to a gene. Germline assignment: CDR1 SNHLY and CDR2 FYNNEI.

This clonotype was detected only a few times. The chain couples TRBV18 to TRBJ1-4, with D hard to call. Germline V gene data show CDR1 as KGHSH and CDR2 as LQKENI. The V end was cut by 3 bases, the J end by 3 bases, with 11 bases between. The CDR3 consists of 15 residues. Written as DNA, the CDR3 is TGTGCCAGCTCACCCCGCCAGGAGGCTAATGAAAAACTGTTTTTT. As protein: CASSPRQEANEKLFF.

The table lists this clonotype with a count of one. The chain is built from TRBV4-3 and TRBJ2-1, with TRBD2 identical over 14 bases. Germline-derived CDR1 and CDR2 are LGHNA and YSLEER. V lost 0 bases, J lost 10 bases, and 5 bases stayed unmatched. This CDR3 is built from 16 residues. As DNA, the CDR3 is TGCGCCAGCAGCCAAGAGGGGACTAGCGGGAGTTGGGAGCAGTTCTTC. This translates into CASSQEGTSGSWEQFF.

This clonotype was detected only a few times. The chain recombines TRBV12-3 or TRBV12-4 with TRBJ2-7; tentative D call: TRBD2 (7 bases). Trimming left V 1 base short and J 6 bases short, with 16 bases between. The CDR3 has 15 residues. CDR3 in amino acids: CASSLEQGGGREQYF. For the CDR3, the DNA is TGTGCCAGCAGTTTAGAGCAGGGAGGGGGTCGCGAGCAGTACTTC.